This TCR beta chain was sequenced for a study of shared clonotypes between healthy human individuals. Turning to the study itself: Each donor's CD4 naive and CD4 memory cells filled three plates apiece, CD8 naive two, and CD8 memory one.

Study-level points and caveats: Lower generation probabilities were found for non-shared clonotypes than for those shared by all four donors.

Per the germline V gene, CDR1 is SGHVS and CDR2 is FQNEAQ. The CDR3 has 14 amino acids. Trimming stripped 4 bases from V and 6 bases from J, with 14 bases between. Among the donors, all were Caucasian adults who lived in Nashville, Tennessee. Genomic DNA (from each subset) was split evenly across several immunoSEQ plates. The table came from immunoSEQ multiplex PCR; TCRdb's copy has only in-frame clones and leaves some out. Among more than 1,200,000 clones, just under 99% were seen once, and the ten largest hold over 0.3%. On this clone: What it binds is not known.

The rearrangement joins TRBV7-8 to TRBJ2-3; D gene ambiguous. Specimen: naive CD4+ T cells sorted from blood. Described subset: CD45RA+ positively selected. The receptor comes from a man aged 25 to 45 in good health. The CDR3 is CASSSRRIVDTQYF. CDR3 sequence (DNA): TGTGCCAGCAGCTCGCGCCGGATTGTGGATACGCAGTATTTT. Full variable domain (missing parts from reference TRBV7-8 and TRBJ2-3): GAGVSQSPRYKVAKRGQDVALRCDPISGHVSLFWYQQALGQGPEFLTYFQNEAQLDKSGLPSDRFFAERPEGSVSTLKIQRTQQEDSAVYLCASSSRRIVDTQYFGPGTRLTVL.